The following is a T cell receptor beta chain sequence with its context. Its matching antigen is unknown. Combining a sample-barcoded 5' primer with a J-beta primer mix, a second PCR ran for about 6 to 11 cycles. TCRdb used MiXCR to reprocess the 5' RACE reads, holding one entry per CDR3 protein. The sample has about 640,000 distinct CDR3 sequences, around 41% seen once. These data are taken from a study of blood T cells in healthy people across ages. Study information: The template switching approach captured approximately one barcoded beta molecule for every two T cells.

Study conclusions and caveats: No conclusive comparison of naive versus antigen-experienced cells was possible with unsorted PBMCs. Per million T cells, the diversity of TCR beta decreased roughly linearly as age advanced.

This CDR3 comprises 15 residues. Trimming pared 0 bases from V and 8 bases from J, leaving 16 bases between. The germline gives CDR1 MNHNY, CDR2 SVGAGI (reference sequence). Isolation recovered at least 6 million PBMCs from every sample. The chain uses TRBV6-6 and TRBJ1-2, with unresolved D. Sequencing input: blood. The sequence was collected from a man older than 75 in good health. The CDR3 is CASSYSTGSSWGYTF. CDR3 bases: TGTGCCAGCAGTTACTCGACGGGATCTAGTTGGGGCTACACCTTC.